Each of the 32 T cell receptor beta chains below was sequenced from the same sample in a study of T cell changes during pregnancy in multiple sclerosis. Clones were read by immunoSEQ multiplex PCR, and TCRdb kept only the in-frame ones, dropping some. The sample has fewer than 90,000 clones, 94% seen once. This sample comprised peripheral blood, obtained after pregnancy. The source is a female donor in good health, enrolled as a control in a pregnancy study.

The genes are TRBV30 and TRBJ2-1; TRBD1 might be the D (5 bases). In germline, CDR1 is GTSNPN, CDR2 SVGIG (reference sequence). The CDR3 contains 12 residues. The V end lost 8 bases, the J end lost 6 bases, and 14 bases lay between the germline ends. CDR3 in amino acids: CAGMQGINEQFF. The CDR3 nucleotides read TGTGCCGGGATGCAGGGAATCAATGAGCAGTTCTTC.

The genes are TRBV6-5 and TRBJ1-5; tentatively, D is TRBD1 (5 bases). The V and J ends lost 0 bases and 3 bases respectively, with 9 bases between them. Germline lookup yields CDR1 MNHEY and CDR2 SVGAGI. The CDR3 runs 15 residues. CDR3 amino acids: CASSYSGGDNQPQHF. For the CDR3, the DNA is TGTGCCAGCAGTTACTCTGGAGGGGACAATCAGCCCCAGCATTTT.

The chain is built from TRBV14 and TRBJ2-7; 9 nucleotides line up with TRBD1. Germline CDR1 and CDR2: SGHDN and FVKESK. Unmatched junction bases numbered 7, after V lost 0 bases and J lost 1 base. This CDR3 has 17 residues. The CDR3 DNA is TGTGCCAGCAGCCAAGATATCGGGACAGGGCTTTCCTACGAGCAGTACTTC. It is translated as CASSQDIGTGLSYEQYF.

This clone showed up just once. V and J are TRBV7-9 and TRBJ2-3; the match to TRBD2 covers 8 bases. The CDR3 sequence is 19 residues long. The V and J ends lost 5 bases and 1 base, in that order; junction bases with no gene match: 17. Germline V CDR1 and CDR2: SEHNR, FQNEAQ (reference sequence). DNA of the CDR3: TGTGCCAGCAGCGAACGGACTAGCCCACTATTACAACGCACAGATACGCAGTATTTT. Protein sequence: CASSERTSPLLQRTDTQYF. Full variable domain (rest looked up from reference TRBV7-9 and TRBJ2-3): DTGVSQNPRHKITKRGQNVTFRCDPISEHNRLYWYRQTLGQGPEFLTYFQNEAQLEKSRLLSDRFSAERPKGSFSTLEIQRTEQGDSAMYLCASSERTSPLLQRTDTQYFGPGTRLTVL.

This sequence joins TRBV7-7 and TRBJ2-2; TRBD2 is a possible D gene (6 bases). Germline V lookup: CDR1 SSHAT, CDR2 FNYEAQ (reference sequence). Trimming pared 5 bases from V and 5 bases from J, leaving 12 bases between. The CDR3 loop spans 14 amino acids. CDR3 sequence reads: CASSLSGTTGELFF. The CDR3 region has the DNA TGTGCCAGCAGCCTTAGCGGTACAACCGGGGAGCTGTTTTTT. Combining the CDR3 with reference TRBV7-7 and TRBJ2-2 gives the whole variable domain GAGVSQSPRYKVTKRGQDVTLRCDPISSHATLYWYQQALGQGPEFLTYFNYEAQPDKSGLPSDRFSAERPEGSISTLTIQRTEQRDSAMYRCASSLSGTTGELFFGEGSRLTVL.

V and J are TRBV28 and TRBJ1-2, with 7 nucleotides matching TRBD1. Germline V gives CDR1 MDHEN, CDR2 SYDVKM. The CDR3 spans 13 residues. V shed 10 bases, J shed 4 bases, and the junction held 9 bases outside the gene matches. CDR3 amino acids: CATLLQGGYGYTF. CDR3 nucleotide sequence: TGTGCCACCTTGCTTCAGGGGGGCTATGGCTACACCTTC.

The chain combines TRBV27 with TRBJ1-1, with D perhaps TRBD1 (5 bases). Germline CDR1 reads MNHEY; CDR2 reads SMNVEV (reference sequence). The CDR3 contains 13 residues. Trimming cost V 5 bases and J 1 base, with 8 bases left between them. The CDR3 coding sequence is TGTGCCAGCAGTGCGGACAAGAACACTGAAGCTTTCTTT. Amino acid sequence: CASSADKNTEAFF.

A single count supports this clone. The chain links TRBV2 to TRBJ2-1, with D hard to call. Germline V gene data show CDR1 as SNHLY and CDR2 as FYNNEI. This CDR3 contains 16 residues. V lost 8 bases, J lost 5 bases, and 22 bases lay in between. The CDR3 protein is CASLNDWFLGDNEQFF. In DNA form, the CDR3 reads TGTGCCAGCTTAAACGACTGGTTTCTCGGCGACAATGAGCAGTTCTTC.

The rearrangement links TRBV4-2 to TRBJ2-3; 7 nucleotides align to TRBD1. The germline V gene has CDR1 LGHNA and CDR2 YNFKEQ. The ends lost 0 bases at V and 5 bases at J; junction bases unmatched: 5. This CDR3 region has 15 residues. The CDR3 sequence: CASSQDYRGIDTQYF. The CDR3 nucleotides are TGTGCCAGCAGCCAAGATTACAGGGGAATAGATACGCAGTATTTT.

This rearrangement joins TRBV4-2 to TRBJ1-1, with D possibly being TRBD1 (5 bases). Germline CDR1 LGHNA, CDR2 YNFKEQ. V dropped 3 bases and J dropped 5 bases, with 13 bases sitting between them. The CDR3 spans 14 residues. The CDR3 DNA reads as TGTGCCAGCAGCCAGCCCACAGGTTTTACTGAAGCTTTCTTT. This gives the protein CASSQPTGFTEAFF.

This rearrangement joins TRBV2 to TRBJ1-5; no definite D call. The CDR3 has 14 residues. Germline CDR1 and CDR2: SNHLY and FYNNEI. Trimming took off 2 bases at V and 0 bases at J, with 5 bases between the two ends. The chain's CDR3 is CASSELNSNQPQHF. CDR3 coding DNA: TGTGCCAGCAGTGAACTTAATAGCAATCAGCCCCAGCATTTT.

The rearrangement links TRBV11-2 to TRBJ2-7; perhaps TRBD1 as D (6 bases). This CDR3 is 15 amino acids long. V was shortened by 2 bases and J by 4 bases, with 15 bases between the two germline ends. The germline V gene encodes CDR1 SGHAT and CDR2 FQNNGV. CDR3 in DNA: TGTGCCAGCAGCTTAACCAGCCAAGGGGGTTACGAGCAGTACTTC. This gives the protein CASSLTSQGGYEQYF.

This clone came up a few times. CDR3 coding DNA: TGTGCCAGCAGTGTCCAGGGGGTCAACACTGAAGCTTTCTTT. Its protein is CASSVQGVNTEAFF. V and J are TRBV28 and TRBJ1-1; 7 bases line up with TRBD1. This CDR3 contains 14 residues. In germline, CDR1 is MDHEN, CDR2 SYDVKM. V lost 5 bases, J lost 2 bases, and 5 bases stayed unmatched.

CDR3 DNA: TGTGCCAGCCGTAGCGGGAGGGGATTAGATACGCAGTATTTT. As protein: CASRSGRGLDTQYF. The genes are TRBV25-1 and TRBJ2-3, with 11 bases lining up with TRBD2. Per the germline V gene, CDR1 is MGHDK and CDR2 is SYGVNS. J lost 5 bases, V lost 8 bases, and 6 bases had no gene match. The CDR3 spans 14 residues.

The rearrangement joins TRBV19 to TRBJ2-7; 7 bases fit TRBD1. Germline values: CDR1 LNHDA, CDR2 SQIVND (reference sequence). The CDR3 sequence is 14 residues long. Losses at the gene ends were 4 bases for V and 2 bases for J; bases not matched to a gene: 5. The CDR3 DNA is TGTGCCAGTAGTAAGGGGACAGCAACCTACGAGCAGTACTTC. Its protein is CASSKGTATYEQYF.

DNA of the CDR3: TGTGCCAGCAGTGCACTACAGGGGGCTGATCAGCCCCAGCATTTT. It is translated as CASSALQGADQPQHF. The rearrangement uses TRBV6-1 and TRBJ1-5, with 9 bases matching TRBD1. Germline V CDR1 and CDR2: MNHNS, SASEGT. With 4 bases clipped from V and 5 bases from J, the junction kept 6 bases outside the gene matches. The CDR3 has 15 amino acids.

The V and J genes are TRBV21-1 and TRBJ2-5; the table's D call of TRBD2 was not tested on the DNA. TRBV21-1 corresponds to a pseudogene. CDR3 length: 11 amino acids. In DNA, the CDR3 is TGTGTAAGTCGTCGGCAAGAGACCCAGTACTTC. Encoded protein: CVSRRQETQYF.

The rearrangement joins TRBV2 to TRBJ2-6; a possible D gene is TRBD1 (6 bases). Trimming removed 5 bases at V and 0 bases at J, with 8 bases between. Germline CDR1 and CDR2: SNHLY and FYNNEI. The CDR3 length is 15 residues. CDR3 sequence (DNA): TGTGCCAGCAGTAGACAGGACTCTGGGGCCAACGTCCTGACTTTC. The encoded protein is CASSRQDSGANVLTF.

The gene calls are TRBV28 and TRBJ1-5, with TRBD1 as a possible D gene (5 bases). The germline V and J ends were trimmed by 2 bases and 2 bases, with 10 bases remaining between them. CDR3 length: 15 residues. From germline, CDR1 is MDHEN and CDR2 SYDVKM. CDR3 bases: TGTGCCAGCAGTTTAAATCGGGGGGGCAATCAGCCCCAGCATTTT. Residues: CASSLNRGGNQPQHF. Combining the CDR3 with reference TRBV28 and TRBJ1-5 gives the whole variable domain DVKVTQSSRYLVKRTGEKVFLECVQDMDHENMFWYRQDPGLGLRLIYFSYDVKMKEKGDIPEGYSVSREKKERFSLILESASTNQTSMYLCASSLNRGGNQPQHFGDGTRLSIL.

This clone has more than one count but fewer than ten. This rearrangement joins TRBV29-1 to TRBJ1-1, with a weak D call TRBD1 (5 bases). V was cut by 4 bases and J by 3 bases, with 9 bases left in between. Germline CDR1 SQVTM, CDR2 ANQGSEA. The CDR3 has 12 amino acids. This CDR3 is CSVVRVDTEAFF. In DNA, the CDR3 is TGCAGCGTTGTCAGGGTAGACACTGAAGCTTTCTTT.

The sample holds one count of this clone. The rearrangement links TRBV5-1 to TRBJ1-2, with D uncertain. This CDR3 is 14 amino acids long. V was clipped by 7 bases and J by 7 bases, with 20 bases between them. The germline gives CDR1 SGHRS, CDR2 YFSETQ. The CDR3 nucleotides are TGCGCCAGCGGAACCGGGGAGACCTTCCGTGGCTACACCTTC. It encodes CASGTGETFRGYTF.

V usage is TRBV27 and J usage is TRBJ2-5; TRBD1 aligns across 11 bases. V trimming: 1 base; J trimming: 5 bases; junction bases outside the gene matches: 9. This CDR3 comprises 17 residues. CDR1 is MNHEY, CDR2 SMNVEV, per germline (reference sequence). DNA for the CDR3: TGTGCCAGCAGTTTATTGCCCGGGACAGGGGGACGGGAGACCCAGTACTTC. Translating gives CASSLLPGTGGRETQYF.

CDR3 protein: CASSLGFSGSGEQYF. The CDR3 DNA sequence: TGCGCCAGCAGCTTGGGTTTTAGCGGGAGTGGGGAGCAGTACTTC. This chain joins TRBV5-1 and TRBJ2-7; 9 nucleotides agree with TRBD2. Germline CDR1 and CDR2: SGHRS and YFSETQ. V trimming: 0 bases; J trimming: 7 bases; junction bases outside the gene matches: 8. This CDR3 spans 15 amino acids.

This clone was seen once. The chain recombines TRBV19 with TRBJ2-1, with 8 nucleotides matching TRBD1. CDR1 LNHDA and CDR2 SQIVND come from the germline V gene (reference sequence). The CDR3 sequence is 15 residues long. V trimming: 7 bases; J trimming: 4 bases; junction bases outside the gene matches: 9. The DNA of the CDR3 is TGTGCCAGTATCGACAGGACAGGGAGGTACAATGAGCAGTTCTTC. The encoded protein is CASIDRTGRYNEQFF.

This chain joins TRBV4-2 and TRBJ1-2; D is unresolved. Germline V CDR1 and CDR2: LGHNA, YNFKEQ. Trimming stripped 0 bases from V and 2 bases from J, with 10 bases between. There are 15 residues in the CDR3. The CDR3 is CASSQDKRENYGYTF. The CDR3 DNA reads as TGTGCCAGCAGCCAAGATAAACGGGAAAACTATGGCTACACCTTC.

CDR3 amino acids: CASMMDRGLYGYTF. DNA for the CDR3: TGTGCCAGCATGATGGACAGGGGACTCTATGGCTACACCTTC. The V call is TRBV2, the J call TRBJ1-2; 9 bases line up with TRBD1. Per germline, CDR1 SNHLY and CDR2 FYNNEI. The CDR3 contains 14 residues. J gave up 4 bases and V 7 bases, and 7 bases lay outside the gene matches.

The V gene is TRBV5-4, the J gene TRBJ2-5, with 7 bases that match TRBD1. The CDR3 is 15 residues long. In germline, CDR1 is SGHNT, CDR2 YYREEE (reference sequence). The junction had 3 bases not matched to a gene; V was cut back by 0 bases and J by 1 base. The CDR3 DNA sequence: TGTGCCAGCAGCTTGGGGGACAGAGGCCAAGAGACCCAGTACTTC. This encodes CASSLGDRGQETQYF. The full variable domain, with the rest looked up from reference TRBV5-4 and TRBJ2-5, is ETGVTQSPTHLIKTRGQQVTLRCSSQSGHNTVSWYQQALGQGPQFIFQYYREEENGRGNFPPRFSGLQFPNYSSELNVNALELDDSALYLCASSLGDRGQETQYFGPGTRLLVL.

This chain links TRBV5-1 with TRBJ2-3, with 8 nucleotides matching TRBD2. V shed 5 bases, J shed 0 bases, and the junction held 2 bases outside the gene matches. The CDR3 is made up of 14 amino acids. From germline, CDR1 is SGHRS and CDR2 YFSETQ. The CDR3 DNA reads TGCGCCAGCAGTTCTAGCGGGAGCACAGATACGCAGTATTTT. This translates into CASSSSGSTDTQYF.

The V and J genes are TRBV5-1 and TRBJ2-5; 7 bases are a match to TRBD1. This CDR3 spans 15 amino acids. The V and J ends lost 3 bases and 4 bases, in that order; junction bases with no gene match: 9. Germline CDR1 is SGHRS and CDR2 is YFSETQ. The CDR3 here is CASSSGQGVGETQYF. CDR3 DNA: TGCGCCAGCAGCTCCGGGCAGGGGGTCGGAGAGACCCAGTACTTC.

The chain couples TRBV5-1 to TRBJ2-3; 9 bases map to TRBD1. Per the germline V gene, CDR1 is SGHRS and CDR2 is YFSETQ. The V segment lost 7 bases and the J segment 6 bases; nucleotides outside the gene matches: 3. The CDR3 sequence is 12 residues long. The CDR3 here is CASSTGGDTQYF. CDR3 DNA sequence: TGCGCCAGCTCTACAGGGGGCGATACGCAGTATTTT.

The chain is built from TRBV2 and TRBJ1-2; 10 nucleotides agree with TRBD1. Trimming cost V 6 bases and J 7 bases; bases outside gene matches: 11. The germline V gene has CDR1 SNHLY and CDR2 FYNNEI. The CDR3 extends over 15 amino acids. CDR3 sequence: CASSASRDRGGGYTF. The CDR3 DNA is TGTGCCAGCAGCGCAAGCCGGGACAGGGGCGGTGGCTACACCTTC.

This sequence joins TRBV25-1 and TRBJ2-3; D perhaps matches TRBD2 (6 bases). The germline V and J ends were trimmed by 5 bases and 2 bases, with 14 bases remaining between them. CDR3 length: 15 residues. Germline lookup yields CDR1 MGHDK and CDR2 SYGVNS. The DNA of the CDR3 is TGTGCCAGCAGTAGAGGTGGAGGGGACACAGATACGCAGTATTTT. As protein: CASSRGGGDTDTQYF.